A selection of T cell receptor beta chains follows, all from one sample in a study of OX40 agonist ivuxolimab in advanced cancers. Data came from immunoSEQ multiplex PCR; TCRdb stores just in-frame clones and leaves some out. The sample lists around 35,000 clones, 81% occurring once. The material was CD4+ or CD8+ T cells sorted from blood, obtained in a trial of the OX40 agonist ivuxolimab. These receptor sequences come from an adult with an advanced solid tumor such as melanoma, head and neck, liver or kidney cancer. Both conserved end residues are part of each CDR3. The order of the fields is V gene, J gene, clone size, D gene, CDR3 protein, CDR3 DNA. D genes are given only for firm matches. Clone sizes are given selectively: once, few, many, or a class where the clone is expanded.

v_call: TRBV4-3
j_call: TRBJ2-3
clone_size: .
d_call: TRBD2
cdr3_aa: CASSQGNSGRGDTQYF
cdr3_nt: TGCGCCAGCAGCCAAGGGAATAGCGGGAGGGGGGATACGCAGTATTTT

v_call: TRBV7-2
j_call: TRBJ1-5
clone_size: .
d_call: TRBD1
cdr3_aa: CASSPASGGDQPQHF
cdr3_nt: TGTGCCAGCAGCCCCGCCTCAGGGGGGGATCAGCCCCAGCATTTT

v_call: TRBV7-8
j_call: TRBJ1-2
clone_size: once
d_call: TRBD1
cdr3_aa: CASSLGGGDSMTGYTF
cdr3_nt: TGTGCCAGCAGCTTAGGGGGAGGGGACAGCATGACTGGCTACACCTTC

v_call: TRBV11-1
j_call: TRBJ2-7
clone_size: .
d_call: TRBD1
cdr3_aa: CASSLGDRTSYEQYF
cdr3_nt: TGTGCCAGCAGCTTAGGGGACAGGACCTCCTACGAGCAGTACTTC

v_call: TRBV7-2
j_call: TRBJ2-1
clone_size: .
d_call: TRBD2
cdr3_aa: CASSLPGLAGQFF
cdr3_nt: TGTGCCAGCAGCTTGCCGGGACTAGCAGGGCAGTTCTTC

v_call: TRBV27
j_call: TRBJ2-7
clone_size: .
d_call: .
cdr3_aa: CASSLAGNSYEQYF
cdr3_nt: TGTGCCAGCAGTTTGGCGGGGAACTCCTACGAGCAGTACTTC

v_call: TRBV7-9
j_call: TRBJ1-5
clone_size: few
d_call: TRBD1
cdr3_aa: CASSPGTGQNQPQHF
cdr3_nt: TGTGCCAGCAGCCCCGGGACAGGGCAAAATCAGCCCCAGCATTTT

v_call: TRBV19
j_call: TRBJ1-3
clone_size: .
d_call: .
cdr3_aa: CASSRKSGSTGSGNTIYF
cdr3_nt: TGTGCCAGTAGCCGGAAGTCTGGGAGCACAGGGTCTGGAAACACCATATATTTT

v_call: TRBV10-2
j_call: TRBJ2-1
clone_size: .
d_call: TRBD2
cdr3_aa: CASSDGTSGYNEQFF
cdr3_nt: TGCGCCAGCAGTGACGGCACTAGCGGCTACAATGAGCAGTTCTTC

v_call: TRBV7-2
j_call: TRBJ2-7
clone_size: .
d_call: .
cdr3_aa: CASSPVPGSRYEQYF
cdr3_nt: TGTGCCAGCAGCCCTGTCCCGGGCTCCCGTTACGAGCAGTACTTC

v_call: TRBV11-2
j_call: TRBJ2-2
clone_size: .
d_call: .
cdr3_aa: CASSPGPVGTGELFF
cdr3_nt: TGTGCCAGCAGCCCCGGCCCCGTGGGCACCGGGGAGCTGTTTTTT

v_call: TRBV18
j_call: TRBJ1-3
clone_size: .
d_call: TRBD1
cdr3_aa: CASSRDRDSGNTIYF
cdr3_nt: TGTGCCAGCTCACGTGACAGGGACTCTGGAAACACCATATATTTT

v_call: TRBV6-5
j_call: TRBJ2-7
clone_size: .
d_call: .
cdr3_aa: CASSSTGSYEQYF
cdr3_nt: TGTGCCAGCAGTTCGACAGGCTCCTACGAGCAGTACTTC

v_call: TRBV11-3
j_call: TRBJ1-2
clone_size: .
d_call: .
cdr3_aa: CASSLGGVGDGGYTF
cdr3_nt: TGTGCCAGCAGCTTAGGGGGCGTGGGGGATGGTGGCTACACCTTC

v_call: TRBV7-9
j_call: TRBJ2-2
clone_size: few
d_call: TRBD2
cdr3_aa: CASRPSLREDTGELFF
cdr3_nt: TGTGCCAGCAGGCCCTCCTTGCGGGAGGACACCGGGGAGCTGTTTTTT

v_call: TRBV7-7
j_call: TRBJ2-3
clone_size: .
d_call: .
cdr3_aa: CASSLGLADTQYF
cdr3_nt: TGTGCTAGCAGCTTGGGTTTGGCAGATACGCAGTATTTT

v_call: TRBV7-2
j_call: TRBJ2-7
clone_size: .
d_call: TRBD1
cdr3_aa: CASSSLSGGQGGSYEQYF
cdr3_nt: TGTGCCAGCAGCTCCCTCTCCGGGGGACAGGGGGGATCCTACGAGCAGTACTTC